The next 27 T cell receptor beta chains were all read from a single sample in a study of cytomegalovirus exposure and HLA in healthy donors. Use of 60 Vbeta and 13 Jbeta primers characterized the PCR. Measured with immunoSEQ multiplex PCR; TCRdb has only the in-frame clones, and not every one. The repertoire holds some 120,000 clones, with roughly two thirds as singletons. The sequenced material came from PBMCs. These TCRs come from a woman younger than 45 in good health and CMV-seronegative.

This chain uses TRBV19 with TRBJ2-2, with 11 bases fitting TRBD1. The V gene's germline CDR1 is LNHDA and CDR2 SQIVND (reference sequence). V dropped 6 bases and J dropped 5; count of bases not matched to a gene: 5. There are 15 residues in the CDR3. The CDR3 loop is CASSPGQGGTGELFF. The CDR3, as DNA: TGTGCCAGTAGCCCGGGACAGGGGGGGACCGGGGAGCTGTTTTTT.

The chain links TRBV6-4 to TRBJ2-1; 10 positions match TRBD2. After removal of 5 bases from V and 0 bases from J, the junction contained 4 bases not matched to a gene. This CDR3 comprises 16 residues. CDR1 is MRHNA, CDR2 SNTAGT, per germline. CDR3 coding DNA: TGTGCCAGCAGTCGGTCTAGCGGGAGCTCCTACAATGAGCAGTTCTTC. Its protein product is CASSRSSGSSYNEQFF.

V gene TRBV9 combines with J gene TRBJ1-3; weak D call: TRBD1 (5 bases). CDR3 length: 15 amino acids. The ends were cut back, 1 base at V and 4 bases at J, with 12 bases in the middle. In germline, CDR1 is SGDLS, CDR2 YYNGEE. The CDR3 region has the DNA TGTGCCAGCAGCGTATCGGGGGAAATCGGAAACACCATATATTTT. Protein sequence: CASSVSGEIGNTIYF.

V gene TRBV5-1 combines with J gene TRBJ2-3; possibly TRBD1 for D (6 bases). The germline V gene encodes CDR1 SGHRS and CDR2 YFSETQ. Trimming took 0 bases from V and 4 from J, leaving 15 bases between them. The CDR3 extends over 16 amino acids. CDR3 region: CASSLAGPGVSDTQYF. The CDR3 DNA sequence: TGCGCCAGCAGCTTGGCCGGGCCAGGGGTATCAGATACGCAGTATTTT.

This chain connects TRBV19 to TRBJ2-1; 8 bases agree with TRBD2. V trimming: 4 bases; J trimming: 3 bases; junction bases outside the gene matches: 17. The CDR3 runs 19 residues. CDR1 is LNHDA and CDR2 is SQIVND in the germline V gene (reference sequence). The CDR3 loop is CASSTPPAGGSGDYNEQFF. The CDR3 coding sequence is TGTGCCAGTAGTACCCCGCCGGCAGGAGGTAGCGGGGACTACAATGAGCAGTTCTTC.

This chain joins TRBV20-1 and TRBJ2-5; D is unresolved. This CDR3 has 11 amino acids. Germline lookup yields CDR1 DFQATT and CDR2 SNEGSKA (reference sequence). With 1 base removed from V and 5 bases from J, the gap between germline ends came to 5 bases. The CDR3 nucleotides are TGCAGTGCTAGAGGTCGGGAGACCCAGTACTTC. Protein: CSARGRETQYF.

CDR3: CASSEAGTSGSYNEQFF. The CDR3 DNA is TGTGCCAGCAGTGAAGCCGGGACTAGCGGTTCCTACAATGAGCAGTTCTTC. J is TRBJ2-1 and V is TRBV2; 11 bases agree with TRBD2. The V gene's germline CDR1 is SNHLY and CDR2 FYNNEI. V lost 0 bases to trimming and J lost 1 base; unmatched junction nucleotides: 2. The CDR3 consists of 17 residues.

This chain links TRBV15 with TRBJ2-7, with TRBD2 matching over 7 bases. After removal of 3 bases from V and 4 bases from J, the junction contained 3 bases not matched to a gene. The CDR3 extends over 13 amino acids. CDR1 is LNHNV and CDR2 is YYDKDF in the germline V gene (reference sequence). This CDR3 is CATSSGLDYEQYF. For the CDR3, the DNA is TGTGCCACCAGCAGCGGACTAGATTACGAGCAGTACTTC.

The CDR3 reads CASSSLAGGRDTQYF. In DNA form, the CDR3 reads TGTGCCAGCAGCTCACTAGCGGGAGGACGAGATACGCAGTATTTT. This chain links TRBV7-3 with TRBJ2-3, with 12 bases lining up with TRBD2. V shed 4 bases and J 5 bases; nucleotides not matched to a gene: 4. The CDR3 extends over 15 amino acids. Per germline, CDR1 SGHTA and CDR2 FQGTGA.

The gene calls are TRBV28 and TRBJ1-1; 7 bases are a match to TRBD1. CDR1 and CDR2 from the germline V gene are MDHEN and SYDVKM. Trimming took 4 bases from V and 2 from J; bases not matched to a gene: 7. CDR3 length: 15 amino acids. CDR3 bases: TGTGCCAGCAGTTGGGGGGACAGACGTAACACTGAAGCTTTCTTT. Amino acids: CASSWGDRRNTEAFF.

The chain recombines TRBV7-6 with TRBJ2-2; 8 bases are a match to TRBD2. The germline V gene has CDR1 SGHVS and CDR2 FNYEAQ. V gave up 0 bases and J gave up 2 bases; unmatched junction bases: 8. This CDR3 has 18 amino acids. CDR3 protein: CASSLARGSGVNTGELFF. CDR3 coding DNA: TGTGCCAGCAGCTTAGCGCGAGGTAGCGGGGTAAACACCGGGGAGCTGTTTTTT.

The rearrangement uses TRBV2 and TRBJ2-7; D unclear. This CDR3 region has 13 residues. Germline CDR1 reads SNHLY; CDR2 reads FYNNEI. Trimming shortened V by 5 bases and J by 0 bases, and 8 bases separated the two germline ends. Written as DNA, the CDR3 is TGTGCCAGCAGTTGGTCGAGCTCCTACGAGCAGTACTTC. Translating it yields CASSWSSSYEQYF.

The genes are TRBV28 and TRBJ2-5, with TRBD1 as a possible D gene (6 bases). The J call may be in error: the DNA end matches TRBJ2-7 better. The CDR3 contains 14 residues. Germline CDR1 MDHEN, CDR2 SYDVKM. In DNA form, the CDR3 reads TGTGCCAGCGAGACCGGGACACTAGGCTGCGAGCAGTACTTC. It specifies CASETGTLGCEQYF.

The gene calls are TRBV4-1 and TRBJ1-3; D is ambiguous. Trimming shortened V by 0 bases and J by 0 bases, and 9 bases separated the two germline ends. Germline V CDR1 and CDR2: MGHRA, YSYEKL. This CDR3 is built from 16 residues. The CDR3 protein is CASSQELITSGNTIYF. CDR3 coding DNA: TGCGCCAGCAGCCAAGAACTGATTACCTCTGGAAACACCATATATTTT.

The V gene is TRBV18, the J gene TRBJ2-3; 7 positions agree with TRBD2. This CDR3 contains 16 residues. After removal of 6 bases from V and 5 bases from J, the junction contained 14 bases not matched to a gene. The germline V gene encodes CDR1 KGHSH and CDR2 LQKENI. The CDR3 DNA reads TGTGCCAGCTCCCTCCTAGGAGGGAGGGCGAGAGATACGCAGTATTTT. Its translation is CASSLLGGRARDTQYF.

The J gene is TRBJ2-5, the V gene TRBV13; the match to TRBD1 covers 10 bases. The J call may be incorrect, as the DNA end agrees better with TRBJ2-7. The CDR3 has 15 residues. Germline CDR1 and CDR2: PRHDT and FYEKMQ (reference sequence). The CDR3 sequence is CASSLGGTGAYEQYF. The CDR3 bases are TGTGCCAGCAGCTTAGGGGGGACAGGGGCCTACGAGCAGTACTTC.

The chain is built from TRBV9 and TRBJ2-5, with 7 positions matching TRBD1. The end of the DNA fits TRBJ2-7 better, so the J call may be wrong. Germline V gene data show CDR1 as SGDLS and CDR2 as YYNGEE. The CDR3 contains 17 residues. The CDR3 is CASSPRATGANSYEQYF. Here the CDR3 DNA reads TGTGCCAGCAGCCCCAGGGCCACAGGGGCGAACTCCTACGAGCAGTACTTC.

The chain employs TRBV30 and TRBJ2-7; 12 nucleotides agree with TRBD2. Unmatched junction bases numbered 3, after V lost 3 bases and J lost 6 bases. Germline values: CDR1 GTSNPN, CDR2 SVGIG (reference sequence). The CDR3 loop spans 13 amino acids. The DNA of the CDR3 is TGTGCCTGGAGGCTAGCGGGAGGGGGCGAGCAGTACTTC. Translating gives CAWRLAGGGEQYF. The entire variable domain, with the rest obtained from reference TRBV30 and TRBJ2-7, is as follows: SQTIHQWPATLVQPVGSPLSLECTVEGTSNPNLYWYRQAAGRGLQLLFYSVGIGQISSEVPQNLSASRPQDRQFILSSKKLLLSDSGFYLCAWRLAGGGEQYFGPGTRLTVT.

V is TRBV4-1 and J is TRBJ1-6; 10 bases match TRBD1. Germline-derived CDR1 and CDR2 are MGHRA and YSYEKL. Germline trimming cut 0 bases from V and 10 bases from J; bases unmatched to any gene: 6. The CDR3 spans 16 residues. CDR3 loop: CASSQEMGQGFSPLHF. CDR3 DNA: TGCGCCAGCAGCCAAGAAATGGGACAGGGGTTCTCACCCCTCCACTTT.

The chain carries TRBV6-5 and TRBJ1-4; D may be TRBD1 (6 bases). Per germline, CDR1 MNHEY and CDR2 SVGAGI. Trimming stripped 5 bases from V and 7 bases from J, with 11 bases between. The CDR3 contains 13 residues. The CDR3 protein is CASSHRESEKLFF. CDR3 DNA sequence: TGTGCCAGCAGTCACAGGGAATCTGAAAAACTGTTTTTT.

The chain has TRBV9 and TRBJ1-4; 7 bases fit TRBD1. Unmatched junction bases numbered 10, after V lost 3 bases and J lost 8 bases. Germline CDR1 reads SGDLS; CDR2 reads YYNGEE. CDR3 size: 15 residues. CDR3 loop: CASSERQGLGEKLFF. CDR3 coding DNA: TGTGCCAGCAGCGAACGACAGGGTCTTGGAGAAAAACTGTTTTTT.

This chain connects TRBV7-2 to TRBJ2-1; 8 nucleotides agree with TRBD2. In germline, CDR1 is SGHTA, CDR2 FQGNSA. The CDR3 is 15 amino acids. Germline trimming cut 2 bases from V and 4 bases from J; bases unmatched to any gene: 4. The CDR3 spells CASSLSGRSYNEQFF. The DNA of the CDR3 is TGTGCCAGCAGCTTAAGCGGGAGAAGTTACAATGAGCAGTTCTTC.

The chain joins TRBV5-1 to TRBJ2-1, with 16 bases aligning to TRBD2. Trimming at V came to 2 bases and at J to 7 bases, leaving 9 bases not matched to a gene. Germline assignment: CDR1 SGHRS and CDR2 YFSETQ. This CDR3 is 18 amino acids long. CDR3 sequence: CASSFERGLAGGRNEQFF. The CDR3 DNA follows: TGCGCCAGCAGCTTCGAAAGGGGACTAGCGGGAGGGCGGAATGAGCAGTTCTTC.

This chain links TRBV9 with TRBJ2-6, with TRBD1 identical over 9 bases. The CDR3 runs to 20 residues. Germline trimming cut 4 bases from V and 4 bases from J; bases unmatched to any gene: 18. Germline CDR1 SGDLS, CDR2 YYNGEE. In DNA form, the CDR3 reads TGTGCCAGCAGCCCTCAAGTAGGAGTGAACAGGGGGCAGGGGGCCAACGTCCTGACTTTC. Translating it yields CASSPQVGVNRGQGANVLTF.

In this sample, this clone turned up a few times. The gene calls are TRBV29-1 and TRBJ1-2; 9 bases map to TRBD1. CDR1 and CDR2 from the germline V gene are SQVTM and ANQGSEA. V lost 7 bases, J lost 8 bases, and 14 bases stayed unmatched. The CDR3 spans 14 residues. The CDR3, as DNA: TGCAGCGCCATAGGGGACAGGGCACAGGGGGGCTACACCTTC. Protein product: CSAIGDRAQGGYTF.

DNA for the CDR3: TGTGCCAGCAGTGGAGTAGCGAGACCCACAGATACGCAGTATTTT. Its protein is CASSGVARPTDTQYF. This chain connects TRBV2 to TRBJ2-3; a weak D match, TRBD2 (5 bases). CDR1 is SNHLY, CDR2 FYNNEI, per germline. Trimming shortened V by 4 bases and J by 2 bases, and 13 bases separated the two germline ends. The CDR3 contains 15 residues.

This clone was seen only once. The chain couples TRBV18 to TRBJ2-3; possibly TRBD2 for D (5 bases). The CDR3 is 17 residues long. Germline CDR1 KGHSH, CDR2 LQKENI. Trimming pared 4 bases from V and 2 bases from J, leaving 19 bases between. The CDR3 here is CASSRSGWRSPTDTQYF. CDR3 sequence (DNA): TGTGCCAGCTCACGGAGTGGGTGGAGGTCACCCACAGATACGCAGTATTTT.